The T cell receptor (beta chain) described here comes from a study of CD8+CD57+ T cells in acquired aplastic anemia. Findings and caveats of the study: Statistical testing detected no significant gap in CD8+ Simpson's diversity between patients and controls.

Patients chosen for sequencing had shown CD8+CD57+ cell expansion by flow cytometry. Patients uniformly had severe acquired aplastic anemia. No therapy had been given to the patients at the time of blood sampling. Genomic DNA acted as the template from which TCR beta VDJ combination and CDR3 sequence profiling were carried out. TCRdb re-analysed the reads in MiXCR, keeping a single row per CDR3 protein. The sample has hundreds of thousands of distinct CDR3 sequences; under 40% are singletons. This clonotype was counted only a few times. The antigen remains unidentified. This clonotype was obtained from a human donor with aplastic anemia. The sample was sorted CD4+, CD8+, or CD8+CD57+ T cells (not recorded which) from PBMCs.

CDR3 bases: TGTGCCAGCAGCTTAGTCGGTACAGGGCGATCTGAAGCTTTCTTT. Translation: CASSLVGTGRSEAFF. The chain joins TRBV7-2 to TRBJ1-1; D perhaps matches TRBD1 (6 bases). The CDR3 contains 15 residues. The ends were cut back, 1 base at V and 6 bases at J, with 15 bases in the middle. Germline V gene data show CDR1 as SGHTA and CDR2 as FQGNSA.